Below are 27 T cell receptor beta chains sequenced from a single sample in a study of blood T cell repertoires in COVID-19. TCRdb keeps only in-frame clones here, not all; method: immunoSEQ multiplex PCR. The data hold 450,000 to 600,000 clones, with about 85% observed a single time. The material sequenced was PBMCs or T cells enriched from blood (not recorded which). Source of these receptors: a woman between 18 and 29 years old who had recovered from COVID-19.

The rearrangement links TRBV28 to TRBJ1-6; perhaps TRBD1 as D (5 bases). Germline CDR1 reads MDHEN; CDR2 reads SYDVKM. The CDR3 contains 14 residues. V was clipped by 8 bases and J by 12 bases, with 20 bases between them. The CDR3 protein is CASRGGGSEGPLHF. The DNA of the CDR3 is TGTGCCAGCCGCGGGGGAGGCTCGGAGGGACCCCTCCACTTT.

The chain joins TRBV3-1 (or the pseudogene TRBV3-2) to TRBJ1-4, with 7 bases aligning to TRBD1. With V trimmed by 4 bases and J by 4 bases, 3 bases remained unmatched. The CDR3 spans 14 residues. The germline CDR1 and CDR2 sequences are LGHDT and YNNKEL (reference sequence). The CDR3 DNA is TGTGCCAGCAGCCTACAGGGGTATAATGAAAAACTGTTTTTT. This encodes CASSLQGYNEKLFF.

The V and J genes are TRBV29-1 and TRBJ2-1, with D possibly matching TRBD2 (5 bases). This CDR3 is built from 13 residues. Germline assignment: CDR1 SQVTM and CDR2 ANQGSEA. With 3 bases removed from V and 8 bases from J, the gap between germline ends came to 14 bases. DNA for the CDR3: TGCAGCGTTGACGATGCACCCGGGGATGAGCAGTTCTTC. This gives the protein CSVDDAPGDEQFF.

The CDR3 nucleotides are TGTGCCATCAGTAAGGTCATCCGGGACAGGGGCAAGCTTAATTCGCAGTACTTC. Its protein product is CAISKVIRDRGKLNSQYF. The chain combines TRBV10-3 with TRBJ2-7; 10 bases line up with TRBD1. Unmatched junction bases numbered 22, after V lost 5 bases and J lost 9 bases. The CDR3 is 18 residues long. Germline CDR1 ENHRY, CDR2 SYGVKD.

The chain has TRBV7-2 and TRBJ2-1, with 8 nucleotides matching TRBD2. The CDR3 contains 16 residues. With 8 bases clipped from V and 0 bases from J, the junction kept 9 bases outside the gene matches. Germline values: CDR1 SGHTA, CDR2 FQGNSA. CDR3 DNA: TGTGCCAGCTTACGCGGGGGGTCTAGCTCCTACAATGAGCAGTTCTTC. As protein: CASLRGGSSSYNEQFF.

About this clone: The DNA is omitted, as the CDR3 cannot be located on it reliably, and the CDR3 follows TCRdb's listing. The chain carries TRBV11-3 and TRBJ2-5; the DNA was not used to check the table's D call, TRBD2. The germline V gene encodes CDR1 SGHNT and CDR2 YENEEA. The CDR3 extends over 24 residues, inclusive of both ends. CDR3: CASSLDLTRGAQRPSTSGPETQYF.

CDR3 protein: CASSPWTGPGELFF. The CDR3 DNA sequence: TGTGCCAGCAGCCCGTGGACAGGGCCCGGGGAGCTGTTTTTT. The chain employs TRBV5-5 and TRBJ2-2; 8 bases align to TRBD1. Germline V CDR1 and CDR2: SGHKS, YYEKEE (reference sequence). CDR3 size: 14 residues. With V trimmed by 4 bases and J by 6 bases, 5 bases remained unmatched.

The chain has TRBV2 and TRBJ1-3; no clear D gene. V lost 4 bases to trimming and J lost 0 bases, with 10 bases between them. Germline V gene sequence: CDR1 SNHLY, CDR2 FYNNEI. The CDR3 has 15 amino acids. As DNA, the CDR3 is TGTGCCAGCAGTGTGGGCCTTGTCTCTGGAAACACCATATATTTT. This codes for CASSVGLVSGNTIYF.

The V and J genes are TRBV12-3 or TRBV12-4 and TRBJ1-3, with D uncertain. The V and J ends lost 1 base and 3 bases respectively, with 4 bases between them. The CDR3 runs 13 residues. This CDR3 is CASSLVIGNTIYF. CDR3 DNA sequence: TGTGCCAGCAGTTTAGTCATTGGAAACACCATATATTTT.

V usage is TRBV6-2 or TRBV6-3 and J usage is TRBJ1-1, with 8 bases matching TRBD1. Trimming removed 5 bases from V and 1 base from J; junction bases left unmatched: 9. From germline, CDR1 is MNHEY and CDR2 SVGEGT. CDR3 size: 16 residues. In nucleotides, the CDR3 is TGTGCCAGCAGTACGCGGACAGGGAGAAAGAACACTGAAGCTTTCTTT. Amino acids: CASSTRTGRKNTEAFF.

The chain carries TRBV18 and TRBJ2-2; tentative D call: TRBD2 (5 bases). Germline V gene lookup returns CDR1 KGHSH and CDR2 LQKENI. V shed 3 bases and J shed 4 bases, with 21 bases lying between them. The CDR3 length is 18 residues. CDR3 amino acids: CASSPFGLLQVGTGELFF. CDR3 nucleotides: TGTGCCAGCTCACCGTTCGGACTCCTTCAGGTGGGCACCGGGGAGCTGTTTTTT.

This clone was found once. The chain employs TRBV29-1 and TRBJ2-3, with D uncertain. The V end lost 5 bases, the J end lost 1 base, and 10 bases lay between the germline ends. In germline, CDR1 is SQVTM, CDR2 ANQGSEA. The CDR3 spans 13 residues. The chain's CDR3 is CSVNRVRTDTQYF. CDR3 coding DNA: TGCAGCGTTAATCGGGTCCGCACAGATACGCAGTATTTT.

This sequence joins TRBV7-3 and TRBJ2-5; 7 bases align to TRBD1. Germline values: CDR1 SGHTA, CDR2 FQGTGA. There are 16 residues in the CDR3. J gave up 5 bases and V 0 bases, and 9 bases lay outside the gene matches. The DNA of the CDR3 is TGTGCCAGCAGCTTAACTTCCACAGGGGTCGGGGAGACCCAGTACTTC. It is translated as CASSLTSTGVGETQYF.

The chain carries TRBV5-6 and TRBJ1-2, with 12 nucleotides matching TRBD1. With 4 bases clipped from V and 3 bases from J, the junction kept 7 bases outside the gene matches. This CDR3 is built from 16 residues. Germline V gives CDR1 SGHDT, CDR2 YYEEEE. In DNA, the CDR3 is TGTGCCAGCAGCACAGGGACAGGGGGCTTAGACTATGGCTACACCTTC. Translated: CASSTGTGGLDYGYTF.

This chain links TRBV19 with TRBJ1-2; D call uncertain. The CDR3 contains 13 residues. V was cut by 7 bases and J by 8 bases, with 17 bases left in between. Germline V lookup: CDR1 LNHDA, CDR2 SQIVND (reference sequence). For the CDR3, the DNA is TGTGCCAGTAATGAGGGCAGCAACTGGGGCTACACCTTC. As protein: CASNEGSNWGYTF.

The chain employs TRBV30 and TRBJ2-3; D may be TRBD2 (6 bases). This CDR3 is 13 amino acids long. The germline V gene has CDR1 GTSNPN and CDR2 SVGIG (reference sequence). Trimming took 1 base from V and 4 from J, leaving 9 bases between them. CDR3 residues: CAWSGGGADTQYF. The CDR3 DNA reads TGTGCCTGGAGTGGAGGAGGGGCAGATACGCAGTATTTT.

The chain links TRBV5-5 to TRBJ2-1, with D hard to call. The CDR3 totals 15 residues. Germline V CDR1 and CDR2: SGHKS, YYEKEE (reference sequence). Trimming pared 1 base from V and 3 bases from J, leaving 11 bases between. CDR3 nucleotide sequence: TGTGCCAGCAGCTTGTCGGGTCTGGGCTACAATGAGCAGTTCTTC. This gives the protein CASSLSGLGYNEQFF.

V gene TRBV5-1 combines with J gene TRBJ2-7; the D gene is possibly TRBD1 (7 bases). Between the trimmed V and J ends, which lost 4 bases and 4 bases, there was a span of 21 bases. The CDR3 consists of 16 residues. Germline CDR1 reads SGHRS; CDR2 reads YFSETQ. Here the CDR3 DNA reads TGCGCCAGCAGCCGAATATCGACAGGGACTTCGTACGAGCAGTACTTC. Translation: CASSRISTGTSYEQYF.

The CDR3 sequence is CASSQETGSGGDEQFF. DNA of the CDR3: TGTGCCAGCAGCCAAGAAACGGGTAGCGGGGGGGATGAGCAGTTCTTC. The chain uses TRBV3-1 (or the pseudogene TRBV3-2) and TRBJ2-1; 11 nucleotides line up with TRBD2. V gave up 0 bases and J gave up 8 bases; unmatched junction bases: 6. Germline values: CDR1 LGHDT, CDR2 YNNKEL (reference sequence). This CDR3 region has 16 residues.

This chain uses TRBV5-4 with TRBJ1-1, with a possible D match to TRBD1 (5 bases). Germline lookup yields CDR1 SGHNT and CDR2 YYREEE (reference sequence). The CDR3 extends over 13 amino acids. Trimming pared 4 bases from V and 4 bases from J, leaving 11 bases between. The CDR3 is CASSVTQGTEAFF. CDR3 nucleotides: TGTGCCAGCAGCGTTACTCAGGGCACTGAAGCTTTCTTT.

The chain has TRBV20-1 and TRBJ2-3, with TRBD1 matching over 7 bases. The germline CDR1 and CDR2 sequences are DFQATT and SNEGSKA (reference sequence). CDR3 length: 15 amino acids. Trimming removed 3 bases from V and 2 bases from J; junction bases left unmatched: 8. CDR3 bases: TGCAGTGCTAGTGGGCAGGGGGTAATCACAGATACGCAGTATTTT. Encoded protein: CSASGQGVITDTQYF.

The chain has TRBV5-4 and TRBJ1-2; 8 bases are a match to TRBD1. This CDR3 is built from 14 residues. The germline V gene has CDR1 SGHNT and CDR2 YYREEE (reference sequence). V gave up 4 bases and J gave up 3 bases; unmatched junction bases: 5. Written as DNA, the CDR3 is TGTGCCAGCAGCGACGGACAGGGCCACTATGGCTACACCTTC. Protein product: CASSDGQGHYGYTF.

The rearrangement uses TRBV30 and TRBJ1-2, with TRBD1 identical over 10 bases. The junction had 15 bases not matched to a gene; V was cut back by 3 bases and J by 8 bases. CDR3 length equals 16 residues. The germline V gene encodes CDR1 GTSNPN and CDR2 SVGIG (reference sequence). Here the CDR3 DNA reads TGTGCCTGGAGAGGGATCCCGGGACAGGGGCTGCGGGGCTACACCTTC. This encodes CAWRGIPGQGLRGYTF.

In DNA, the CDR3 is TGTGCCAGCAGCATCCGGACAGATTTTAACACCGGGGAGCTGTTTTTT. This translates into CASSIRTDFNTGELFF. The rearrangement joins TRBV3-1 (or the pseudogene TRBV3-2) to TRBJ2-2; D may be TRBD1 (6 bases). Germline lookup yields CDR1 LGHDT and CDR2 YNNKEL (reference sequence). The V gene lost 5 bases and the J gene lost 2 bases, with 15 bases spanning the gap. This CDR3 spans 16 amino acids.

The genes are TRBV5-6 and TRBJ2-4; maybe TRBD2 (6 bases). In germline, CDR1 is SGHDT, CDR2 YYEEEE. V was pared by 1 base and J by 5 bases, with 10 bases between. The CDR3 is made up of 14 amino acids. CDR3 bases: TGTGCCAGCAGCTTGTCAGTAGCGGAAAACATTCAGTACTTC. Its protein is CASSLSVAENIQYF.

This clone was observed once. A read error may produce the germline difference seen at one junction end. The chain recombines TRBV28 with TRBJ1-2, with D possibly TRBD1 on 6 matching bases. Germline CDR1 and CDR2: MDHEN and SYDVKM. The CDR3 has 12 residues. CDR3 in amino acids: CASSLVGALVLF. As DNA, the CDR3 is TGTGCCAGCAGTTTAGTGGGGGCGCTGGTTCTCTTC.

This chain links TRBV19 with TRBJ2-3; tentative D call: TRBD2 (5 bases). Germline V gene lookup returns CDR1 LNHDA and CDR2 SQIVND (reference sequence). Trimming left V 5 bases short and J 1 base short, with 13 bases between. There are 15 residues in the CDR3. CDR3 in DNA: TGTGCCAGTAGTCCGGGCGGGTTTGGCACAGATACGCAGTATTTT. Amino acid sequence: CASSPGGFGTDTQYF.